The source of this TCR beta chain is a study of human T cells and chemical hapten exposure. CDR3 length: 16 amino acids. Germline V gene data show CDR1 as SGHRS and CDR2 as YFSETQ. V trimming: 0 bases; J trimming: 4 bases; junction bases outside the gene matches: 8. TCRdb re-analysed the RACE reads in MiXCR, keeping a single row per CDR3 protein. The profile shows 35,000 to 55,000 distinct CDR3 sequences, around a tenth of them singletons. This sample's time point: patch test 2, 6 weeks after DPC sensitization. The sample's treatment: therapeutic diphenylcyclopropenone sensitization with weekly scalp DPC. It was from unfractionated whole blood that total RNA was extracted.

Sequenced material: whole blood, taken in connection with sensitization to the hapten diphenylcyclopropenone (DPC). This receptor was identified in a woman aged 30 to 39 with alopecia areata. Some clones in this sample may be carry-over from other donors' samples. The V call is TRBV5-1, the J call TRBJ1-2; 8 bases fit TRBD1. The CDR3 DNA reads as TGCGCCAGCAGCTTGGCGGCAGGGGGCGAAGTCTATGGCTACACCTTC. Its protein product is CASSLAAGGEVYGYTF.